The 26 T cell receptor beta chains below all came from one sample that was sequenced in a study of technical replicates of blood from several donors. Assay: immunoSEQ multiplex PCR; the TCRdb copy retains only in-frame clones and omits some. The top ten clones hold about 0.4% of a sample with approximately 82,000 clones, 80% to 95% of them seen once. Sample: T cells isolated from PBMCs. All receptors derive from a human donor in good health. Some clones in this sample may be carry-over from other donors' samples.

J is TRBJ2-3 and V is TRBV5-6; D possibly corresponds to TRBD1 (5 bases). The ends were cut back, 1 base at V and 3 bases at J, with 9 bases in the middle. This CDR3 contains 14 residues. Germline V gives CDR1 SGHDT, CDR2 YYEEEE. CDR3 loop: CASSLKRGTDTQYF. DNA for the CDR3: TGTGCCAGCAGCTTGAAAAGGGGAACAGATACGCAGTATTTT.

This chain joins TRBV28 and TRBJ1-2, with D uncertain. The V end lost 4 bases, the J end lost 1 base, and 10 bases lay between the germline ends. This CDR3 has 14 amino acids. Germline values: CDR1 MDHEN, CDR2 SYDVKM. The CDR3 reads CASSSPPNNYGYTF. In nucleotides, the CDR3 is TGTGCCAGCAGTTCCCCCCCAAATAACTATGGCTACACCTTC.

The CDR3 DNA reads TGTGCCAGAATTAGCGGAGAGGTGTCCGGGGAGCTGTTTTTT. Translated, it gives CARISGEVSGELFF. The chain couples TRBV28 to TRBJ2-2; TRBD2 is a possible D gene (6 bases). Germline-derived CDR1 and CDR2 are MDHEN and SYDVKM. This CDR3 contains 14 residues. V lost 9 bases, J lost 6 bases, and 17 bases lay in between. Based on the CDR3 plus reference TRBV28 and TRBJ2-2, the full variable domain is DVKVTQSSRYLVKRTGEKVFLECVQDMDHENMFWYRQDPGLGLRLIYFSYDVKMKEKGDIPEGYSVSREKKERFSLILESASTNQTSMYLCARISGEVSGELFFGEGSRLTVL.

The chain uses TRBV5-1 and TRBJ2-5; the match to TRBD2 covers 10 bases. Trimming took 3 bases from V and 1 from J; bases not matched to a gene: 3. The germline gives CDR1 SGHRS, CDR2 YFSETQ. This CDR3 is built from 15 residues. The DNA for the CDR3 is TGCGCCAGCAGCTATTCTAGCGGGAGCCAAGAGACCCAGTACTTC. Translation: CASSYSSGSQETQYF.

The table lists this clone with a few counts. The chain is built from TRBV6-5 and TRBJ1-1; D not resolved. The CDR3 is 14 amino acids. V lost 6 bases and J 5 bases, leaving 16 bases between the germline ends. The germline V gene has CDR1 MNHEY and CDR2 SVGAGI. The CDR3 nucleotides read TGTGCCAGCAGCCCAGGAGGTTTTGGAACTGAAGCTTTCTTT. Protein: CASSPGGFGTEAFF.

The chain links TRBV9 to TRBJ2-1; 10 nucleotides line up with TRBD2. The CDR3 runs to 16 residues. The germline V gene encodes CDR1 SGDLS and CDR2 YYNGEE. V was pared by 4 bases and J by 8 bases, with 12 bases of the junction left unmatched. CDR3 DNA sequence: TGTGCCAGCAGCCCCCGGAGGGCTAGCGGGAGCTATGAGCAGTTCTTC. Encoded protein: CASSPRRASGSYEQFF.

This chain joins TRBV9 and TRBJ2-2; 9 bases fit TRBD1. The V gene's germline CDR1 is SGDLS and CDR2 YYNGEE. The CDR3 consists of 15 residues. V was clipped by 5 bases and J by 3 bases; unmatched bases: 5. The chain's CDR3 is CASSETGGYTGELFF. CDR3 in DNA: TGTGCCAGCAGTGAGACAGGGGGATACACCGGGGAGCTGTTTTTT.

The rearrangement links TRBV7-9 to TRBJ1-2; D unresolved. CDR3 size: 13 residues. Trimming took 5 bases from V and 4 from J, leaving 11 bases between them. Germline CDR1 reads SEHNR; CDR2 reads FQNEAQ (reference sequence). CDR3 protein: CASSLSEFYGYTF. Written as DNA, the CDR3 is TGTGCCAGCAGCCTTAGCGAATTCTATGGCTACACCTTC. The full variable domain, completed using reference TRBV7-9 and TRBJ1-2, is DTGVSQNPRHKITKRGQNVTFRCDPISEHNRLYWYRQTLGQGPEFLTYFQNEAQLEKSRLLSDRFSAERPKGSFSTLEIQRTEQGDSAMYLCASSLSEFYGYTFGSGTRLTVV.

The genes are TRBV28 and TRBJ2-7; D perhaps matches TRBD1 (5 bases). Germline V gene sequence: CDR1 MDHEN, CDR2 SYDVKM. The CDR3 runs 13 residues. V lost 10 bases to trimming and J lost 5 bases, with 18 bases between them. CDR3 residues: CATLSGSLNEQYF. CDR3 sequence (DNA): TGTGCCACCCTGTCAGGGTCCTTAAACGAGCAGTACTTC.

This clone was detected once. V and J are TRBV9 and TRBJ1-1; 8 bases map to TRBD1. J lost 11 bases, V lost 0 bases, and 9 bases had no gene match. The CDR3 totals 14 residues. Germline V gene sequence: CDR1 SGDLS, CDR2 YYNGEE. In nucleotides, the CDR3 is TGTGCCAGCAGCGTAGTCAGGGGGCCTGAATTCGCTTTCTTT. This translates into CASSVVRGPEFAFF.

The chain has TRBV28 and TRBJ2-6; 7 nucleotides line up with TRBD2. The trim removed 6 bases at V and 4 bases at J, leaving 6 bases unmatched. The CDR3 contains 15 residues. Germline V lookup: CDR1 MDHEN, CDR2 SYDVKM. The CDR3 region is CASRRGTLGANVLTF. As DNA, the CDR3 is TGTGCCAGCAGGCGGGGGACGCTGGGGGCCAACGTCCTGACTTTC.

The chain recombines TRBV30 with TRBJ1-2; D possibly corresponds to TRBD1 (5 bases). The CDR3 runs to 14 residues. CDR1 and CDR2 (germline): GTSNPN, SVGIG (reference sequence). Trimming took 3 bases from V and 6 from J, leaving 17 bases between them. The DNA of the CDR3 is TGTGCCTGGAGGGGGACTCATAAAGCTCATGGCTACACCTTC. Its protein is CAWRGTHKAHGYTF.

This sequence joins TRBV29-1 and TRBJ2-1, with 7 bases fitting TRBD2. The junction had 8 bases not matched to a gene; V was cut back by 4 bases and J by 5 bases. There are 14 residues in the CDR3. Germline CDR1 reads SQVTM; CDR2 reads ANQGSEA. CDR3 protein: CSVVWEGLDNEQFF. In nucleotides, the CDR3 is TGCAGCGTTGTATGGGAGGGCCTCGACAATGAGCAGTTCTTC.

The rearrangement links TRBV18 to TRBJ2-1, with TRBD2 as a possible D gene (6 bases). This CDR3 region has 16 residues. Between the trimmed V and J ends, which lost 3 bases and 1 base, there was a span of 13 bases. Germline lookup yields CDR1 KGHSH and CDR2 LQKENI. The CDR3: CASSPMRDSSYNEQFF. In nucleotides, the CDR3 is TGTGCCAGCTCACCCATGCGGGATTCTTCCTACAATGAGCAGTTCTTC.

This rearrangement joins TRBV14 to TRBJ1-2; D may be TRBD1 (5 bases). Germline V gene lookup returns CDR1 SGHDN and CDR2 FVKESK. With 4 bases removed from V and 8 bases from J, the gap between germline ends came to 17 bases. This CDR3 is 14 amino acids long. The CDR3 DNA reads TGTGCCAGCAGCCGGTTGATAGGTACAGGCGGCTACACCTTC. As protein: CASSRLIGTGGYTF.

The rearrangement uses TRBV9 and TRBJ2-2; D possibly corresponds to TRBD2 (5 bases). V was shortened by 4 bases and J by 7 bases, with 8 bases between the two germline ends. CDR3 size: 12 residues. Germline CDR1 is SGDLS and CDR2 is YYNGEE. The DNA for the CDR3 is TGTGCCAGCAGCCCCACTAGCGGGGAGCTGTTTTTT. This codes for CASSPTSGELFF. Full variable domain (missing parts from reference TRBV9 and TRBJ2-2): DSGVTQTPKHLITATGQRVTLRCSPRSGDLSVYWYQQSLDQGLQFLIQYYNGEERAKGNILERFSAQQFPDLHSELNLSSLELGDSALYFCASSPTSGELFFGEGSRLTVL.

The chain couples TRBV6-6 to TRBJ2-7; the D gene is possibly TRBD1 (6 bases). Germline values: CDR1 MNHNY, CDR2 SVGAGI (reference sequence). The CDR3 totals 14 residues. The V end was cut by 6 bases, the J end by 6 bases, with 18 bases between. CDR3 coding DNA: TGTGCCAGCAGGGAACTCCGGGACAACCTCGAGCAGTACTTC. Translating it yields CASRELRDNLEQYF.

This chain connects TRBV9 to TRBJ2-2; 7 nucleotides match TRBD1. This CDR3 has 15 amino acids. V was pared by 4 bases and J by 3 bases, with 6 bases of the junction left unmatched. The V gene's germline CDR1 is SGDLS and CDR2 YYNGEE. CDR3 sequence: CASSFRTGYTGELFF. The CDR3 bases are TGTGCCAGCAGCTTCCGGACAGGATACACCGGGGAGCTGTTTTTT.

V gene TRBV7-9 combines with J gene TRBJ2-5; 8 nucleotides line up with TRBD2. The germline V gene has CDR1 SEHNR and CDR2 FQNEAQ (reference sequence). The CDR3 runs to 15 residues. V dropped 5 bases and J dropped 5; count of bases not matched to a gene: 10. The chain's CDR3 is CASSHGGGRSETQYF. CDR3 bases: TGTGCCAGCAGCCATGGCGGGGGGCGTTCGGAGACCCAGTACTTC.

This clone was counted many times. This chain links TRBV29-1 with TRBJ1-1, with D perhaps TRBD1 (6 bases). The CDR3 extends over 11 amino acids. The V and J ends lost 5 bases and 11 bases respectively, with 15 bases between them. The germline V gene encodes CDR1 SQVTM and CDR2 ANQGSEA. In DNA, the CDR3 is TGCAGCGTTTCCAGGGGTGGATATGCTTTCTTT. Its translation: CSVSRGGYAFF.

The chain employs TRBV21-1 and TRBJ1-1; the table's D call, TRBD1, has no DNA check behind it. TRBV21-1 is a listed pseudogene. CDR3 length: 13 amino acids. This CDR3 reads CASSTSPGTVAFF. The CDR3, as DNA: TGTGCCAGCAGCACGAGCCCCGGGACAGTCGCTTTCTTT.

The chain carries TRBV9 and TRBJ2-1; no definite D call. Trimming left V 2 bases short and J 6 bases short, with 15 bases between. The germline gives CDR1 SGDLS, CDR2 YYNGEE. This CDR3 is built from 15 residues. CDR3 residues: CASSVSMERINEQFF. The CDR3 nucleotides are TGTGCCAGCAGCGTTTCGATGGAGCGTATCAATGAGCAGTTCTTC.

This clone was found once. This chain joins TRBV5-4 and TRBJ2-3, with 8 bases that match TRBD2. This CDR3 is 17 amino acids long. Germline V gene lookup returns CDR1 SGHNT and CDR2 YYREEE (reference sequence). With V trimmed by 3 bases and J by 4 bases, 13 bases remained unmatched. In DNA, the CDR3 is TGTGCCAGCAGCTCCAATCTCTACGCGGGAGGAGCAGATACGCAGTATTTT. Encoded protein: CASSSNLYAGGADTQYF.

This sequence joins TRBV9 and TRBJ2-2; TRBD1 might be the D (6 bases). CDR1 and CDR2 (germline): SGDLS, YYNGEE. The V gene lost 4 bases and the J gene lost 2 bases, with 15 bases spanning the gap. The CDR3 has 16 amino acids. CDR3 amino acids: CASSPREGGNTGELFF. CDR3 nucleotide sequence: TGTGCCAGCAGCCCCCGTGAAGGGGGAAACACCGGGGAGCTGTTTTTT.

The rearrangement joins TRBV19 to TRBJ2-3; D is perhaps TRBD2 (5 bases). V was shortened by 5 bases and J by 6 bases, with 12 bases between the two germline ends. In germline, CDR1 is LNHDA, CDR2 SQIVND (reference sequence). This CDR3 spans 13 amino acids. CDR3 region: CASSLLVSDTQYF. The CDR3 bases are TGTGCCAGTAGTCTACTAGTTTCGGATACGCAGTATTTT.

This chain uses TRBV5-1 with TRBJ2-4; unclear D gene. The CDR3 is 15 residues long. V lost 0 bases and J lost 0, with 7 bases in between. Germline V CDR1 and CDR2: SGHRS, YFSETQ. Here the CDR3 DNA reads TGCGCCAGCAGCTTGGGAGCCTTAGCCAAAAACATTCAGTACTTC. Amino acid sequence: CASSLGALAKNIQYF.